Shown below are 8 T cell receptor beta chains from a single sample sequenced in a study of beta chain features in type 1 diabetes (dated by TCRdb to 2017 to 2018). On the study overall, not on this receptor specifically: Type 1 diabetes patients showed a moderate but significant shortening of TCRB CDR3 length in all four CD4+ subsets.

Their antigen targets remain unknown. The library was obtained by the immunoSEQ multiplex PCR assay. All of the isolated RNA was reverse transcribed with the High Capacity cDNA Reverse Transcription Kit, so expressed TCRB transcripts were sequenced. TCRdb holds this immuneACCESS table with in-frame rearrangements only. Some clones are missing; in checked studies, unresolved V genes explain under half, and the rest has no known cause. The sample table records hundreds of thousands of clones; over 12% of these occur just once. The ten largest clonotypes hold 0.03% to 0.04% of the sample. The sequencing sample was made of naive CD4+ T cells from blood. Explained via the paper, the cell subset or site label denotes: true naive CD4+ T cells. All receptors derive from a man younger than 30 with type 1 diabetes.

This rearrangement joins TRBV30 to TRBJ2-4; D possibly matches TRBD1 or TRBD2 (5 bases each). This CDR3 spans 14 amino acids. V lost 3 bases and J lost 9, with 18 bases in between. CDR1 is GTSNPN and CDR2 is SVGIG in the germline V gene (reference sequence). CDR3 loop: CAWSPSLEGTIQYF. In DNA, the CDR3 is TGTGCCTGGAGCCCAAGTTTAGAAGGGACCATTCAGTACTTC.

The V gene is TRBV4-1, the J gene TRBJ2-7; no definite D call. With 2 bases removed from V and 4 bases from J, the gap between germline ends came to 9 bases. The germline CDR1 and CDR2 sequences are MGHRA and YSYEKL. This CDR3 region has 13 residues. CDR3 sequence reads: CASSQRPEYEQYF. In DNA form, the CDR3 reads TGCGCCAGCAGCCAAAGACCAGAATACGAGCAGTACTTC.

V usage is TRBV11-2 and J usage is TRBJ2-1; TRBD2 agrees at 9 bases. The junction had 6 bases not matched to a gene; V was cut back by 3 bases and J by 6 bases. This CDR3 has 15 amino acids. Germline V CDR1 and CDR2: SGHAT, FQNNGV. CDR3 residues: CASSFRLAGINEQFF. CDR3 DNA sequence: TGTGCCAGCAGCTTCCGGCTAGCGGGAATCAATGAGCAGTTCTTC.

The gene calls are TRBV16 and TRBJ2-7, with 7 bases identical to TRBD1. Germline V gives CDR1 KGHSY, CDR2 FQNENV. The CDR3 is 15 amino acids. V trimming: 1 base; J trimming: 3 bases; junction bases outside the gene matches: 6. The CDR3 sequence is CASSQLGQNYYEQYF. The CDR3 DNA reads as TGTGCCAGCAGCCAATTGGGACAGAACTACTACGAGCAGTACTTC.

This clone was detected a few times. V is TRBV28 and J is TRBJ2-1; D uncertain. Germline V lookup: CDR1 MDHEN, CDR2 SYDVKM. Trimming removed 2 bases at V and 6 bases at J, with 5 bases between. The CDR3 has 12 amino acids. CDR3 DNA: TGTGCCAGCAGTTTACCCCCCAATGAGCAGTTCTTC. Protein: CASSLPPNEQFF.

The table lists this clone with a few counts. At the DNA level, this CDR3 is encoded by other sequences in the same sample as well. The genes are TRBV30 and TRBJ2-1; D not resolved. Trimming stripped 3 bases from V and 1 base from J, with 7 bases between. The germline CDR1 and CDR2 sequences are GTSNPN and SVGIG (reference sequence). This CDR3 contains 13 residues. CDR3 nucleotides: TGTGCCTGGAGCGGCAGTTCCTACAATGAGCAGTTCTTC. Amino acids: CAWSGSSYNEQFF.

In its sample, this clone was seen a few times. This chain joins TRBV7-9 and TRBJ2-1; D may be TRBD1 (6 bases). The CDR3 length is 15 residues. Trimming removed 0 bases at V and 3 bases at J, with 9 bases between. Per germline, CDR1 SEHNR and CDR2 FQNEAQ (reference sequence). Here the CDR3 reads CASSLAAGVYNEQFF. CDR3 nucleotides: TGTGCCAGCAGCTTAGCGGCAGGGGTCTACAATGAGCAGTTCTTC. Supplemented by reference TRBV7-9 and TRBJ2-1, the full variable domain reads DTGVSQNPRHKITKRGQNVTFRCDPISEHNRLYWYRQTLGQGPEFLTYFQNEAQLEKSRLLSDRFSAERPKGSFSTLEIQRTEQGDSAMYLCASSLAAGVYNEQFFGPGTRLTVL.

This clone showed up just a few times. Different DNA sequences within this sample yield the same CDR3. V gene TRBV30 combines with J gene TRBJ2-5; D may be TRBD1 or TRBD2 (6 bases each). There are 13 residues in the CDR3. CDR1 is GTSNPN and CDR2 is SVGIG in the germline V gene (reference sequence). Trimming removed 1 base at V and 3 bases at J, with 9 bases between. In nucleotides, the CDR3 is TGTGCCTGGAGTGGAGGGGGGAAAGAGACCCAGTACTTC. Translation: CAWSGGGKETQYF.